This TCR beta chain appears in the sequencing data of a study of T cells in Graves' hyperthyroidism and ophthalmopathy. General study findings and limits: Stable hyperthyroidism and ophthalmopathy were separated using 13 V-J signatures.

Graves' hyperthyroidism was deemed stable given no ophthalmopathy progression within 18 months. Patients with uncontrolled infections, other autoimmune diseases, pregnancy or lactation were excluded. A roughly 9.3 ml volume of fresh peripheral blood provided the PBMCs. This clonotype was seen a single time. The target antigen is unknown. A much larger clonotype is one base distant, so this may be a read error. The CDR3 covers 15 residues. Per the germline V gene, CDR1 is SGHTA and CDR2 is FQGTGA. The source material, RNA transcripts, was used to amplify TCR beta CDR3 regions. The TCR CDR3 was amplified in a first-round RT-PCR using the HTBI primer set. TCRdb passed the multiplex PCR reads through MiXCR, listing each CDR3 protein once. The table lists under 800,000 distinct CDR3 sequences, 12% to 15% of them singletons.

The receptor's source is a woman younger than 30 with Graves' hyperthyroidism. This chain links TRBV7-3 with TRBJ2-3; 8 bases are a match to TRBD2. The sequenced sample was blood. The CDR3 is CTSSLAGLSTDTQYF. CDR3 bases: TGTACCAGCAGCTTAGCGGGACTCAGCACAGATACGCAGTATTTT.